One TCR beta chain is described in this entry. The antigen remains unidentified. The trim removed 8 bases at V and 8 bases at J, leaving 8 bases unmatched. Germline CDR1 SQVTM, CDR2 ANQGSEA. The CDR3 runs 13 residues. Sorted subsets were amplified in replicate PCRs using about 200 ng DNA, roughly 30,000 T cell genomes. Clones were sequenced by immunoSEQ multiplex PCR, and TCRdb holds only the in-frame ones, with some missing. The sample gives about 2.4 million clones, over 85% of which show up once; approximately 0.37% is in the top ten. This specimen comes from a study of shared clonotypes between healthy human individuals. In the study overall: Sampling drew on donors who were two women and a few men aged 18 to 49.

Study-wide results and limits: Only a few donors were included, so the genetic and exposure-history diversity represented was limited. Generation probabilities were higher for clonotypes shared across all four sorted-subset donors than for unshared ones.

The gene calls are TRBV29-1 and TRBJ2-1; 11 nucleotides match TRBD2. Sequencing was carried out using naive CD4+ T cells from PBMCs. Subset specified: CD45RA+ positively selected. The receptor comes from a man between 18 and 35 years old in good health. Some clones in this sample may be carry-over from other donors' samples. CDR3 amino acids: CSCSGREVDEQFF. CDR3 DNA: TGCAGCTGTAGCGGGAGGGAGGTGGATGAGCAGTTCTTC.